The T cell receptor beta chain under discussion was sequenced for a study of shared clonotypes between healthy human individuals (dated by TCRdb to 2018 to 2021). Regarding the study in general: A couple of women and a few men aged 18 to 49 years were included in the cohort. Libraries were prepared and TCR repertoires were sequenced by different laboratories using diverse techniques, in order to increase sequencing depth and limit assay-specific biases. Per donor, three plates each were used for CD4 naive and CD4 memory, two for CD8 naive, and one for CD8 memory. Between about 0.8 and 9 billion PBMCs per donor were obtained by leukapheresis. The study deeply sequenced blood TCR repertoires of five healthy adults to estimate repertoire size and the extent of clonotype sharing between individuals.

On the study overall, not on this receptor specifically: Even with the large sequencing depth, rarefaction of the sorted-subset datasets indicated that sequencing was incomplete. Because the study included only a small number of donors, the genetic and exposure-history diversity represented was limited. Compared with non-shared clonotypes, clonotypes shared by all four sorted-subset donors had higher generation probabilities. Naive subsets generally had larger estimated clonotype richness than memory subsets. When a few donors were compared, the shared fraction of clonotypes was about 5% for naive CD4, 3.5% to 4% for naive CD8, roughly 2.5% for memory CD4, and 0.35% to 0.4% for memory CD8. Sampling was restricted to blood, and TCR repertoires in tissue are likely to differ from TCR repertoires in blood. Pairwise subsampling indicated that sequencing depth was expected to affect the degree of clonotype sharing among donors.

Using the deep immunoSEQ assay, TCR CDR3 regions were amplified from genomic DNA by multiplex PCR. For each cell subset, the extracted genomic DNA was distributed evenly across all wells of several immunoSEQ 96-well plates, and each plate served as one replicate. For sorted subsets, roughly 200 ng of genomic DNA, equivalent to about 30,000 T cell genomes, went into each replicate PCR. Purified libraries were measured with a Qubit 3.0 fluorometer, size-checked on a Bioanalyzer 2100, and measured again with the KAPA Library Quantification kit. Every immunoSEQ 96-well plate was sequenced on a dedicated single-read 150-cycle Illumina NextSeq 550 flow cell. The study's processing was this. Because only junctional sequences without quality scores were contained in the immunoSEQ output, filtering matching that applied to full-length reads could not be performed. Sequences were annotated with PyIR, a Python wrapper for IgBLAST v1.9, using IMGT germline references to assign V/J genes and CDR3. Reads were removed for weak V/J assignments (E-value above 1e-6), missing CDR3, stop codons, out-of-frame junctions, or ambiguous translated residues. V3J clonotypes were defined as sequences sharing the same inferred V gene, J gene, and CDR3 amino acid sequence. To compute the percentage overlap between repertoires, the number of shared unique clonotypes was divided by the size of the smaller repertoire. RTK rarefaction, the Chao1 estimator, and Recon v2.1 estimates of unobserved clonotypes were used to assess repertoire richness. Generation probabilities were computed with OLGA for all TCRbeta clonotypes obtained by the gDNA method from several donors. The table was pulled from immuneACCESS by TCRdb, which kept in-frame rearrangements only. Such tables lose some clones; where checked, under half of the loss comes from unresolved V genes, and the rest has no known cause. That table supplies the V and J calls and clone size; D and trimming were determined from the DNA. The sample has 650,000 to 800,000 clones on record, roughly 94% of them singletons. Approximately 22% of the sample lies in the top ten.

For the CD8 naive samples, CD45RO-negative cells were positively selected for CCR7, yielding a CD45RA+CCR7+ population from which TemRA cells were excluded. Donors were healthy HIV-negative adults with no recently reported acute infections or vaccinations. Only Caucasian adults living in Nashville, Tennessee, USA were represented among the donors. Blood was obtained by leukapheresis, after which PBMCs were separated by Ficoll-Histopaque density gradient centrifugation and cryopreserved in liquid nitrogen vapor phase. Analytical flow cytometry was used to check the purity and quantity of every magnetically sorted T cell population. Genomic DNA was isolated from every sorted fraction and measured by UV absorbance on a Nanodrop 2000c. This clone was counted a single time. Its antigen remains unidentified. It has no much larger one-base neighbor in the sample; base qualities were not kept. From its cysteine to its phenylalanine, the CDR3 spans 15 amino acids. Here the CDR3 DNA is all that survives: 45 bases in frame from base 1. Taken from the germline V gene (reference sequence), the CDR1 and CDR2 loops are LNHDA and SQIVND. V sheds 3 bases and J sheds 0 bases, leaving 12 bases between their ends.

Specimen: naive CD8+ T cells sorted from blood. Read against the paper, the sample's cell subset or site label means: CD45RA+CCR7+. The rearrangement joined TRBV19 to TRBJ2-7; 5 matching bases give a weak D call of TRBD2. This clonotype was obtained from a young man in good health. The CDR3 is CASSMEEGSSYEQYF. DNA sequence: TGTGCCAGTAGTATGGAAGAAGGGAGCTCCTACGAGCAGTACTTC. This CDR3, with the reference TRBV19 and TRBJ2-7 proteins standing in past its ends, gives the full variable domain DGGITQSPKYLFRKEGQNVTLSCEQNLNHDAMYWYRQDPGQGLRLIYYSQIVNDFQKGDIAEGYSVSREKKESFPLTVTSAQKNPTAFYLCASSMEEGSSYEQYFGPGTRLTVT.